A selection of T cell receptor beta chains follows, all from one sample in a study of OX40 agonist ivuxolimab in advanced cancers. The protocol was immunoSEQ multiplex PCR, while the TCRdb copy is restricted to in-frame clones and leaves out a portion. The sample contains tens of thousands of clones, over 90% of which appear only once. Sample: CD4+ or CD8+ T cells sorted from blood, taken in a trial of the OX40 agonist ivuxolimab. These receptors were obtained from an adult with an advanced solid tumor such as melanoma, head and neck, liver or kidney cancer. The CDR3 runs from the conserved cysteine through the conserved F or W. The D gene is left open where the match is weak. Expanded clones are given a class, and other clones once, few, many or no size at all.

D,size,J,V,length,CDR3,DNA
TRBD2,.,TRBJ2-1,TRBV28,16,CASSFSSGRKYNEQFF,TGTGCCAGCAGTTTCTCTAGCGGGAGAAAATACAATGAGCAGTTCTTC
.,.,TRBJ1-2,TRBV27,15,CASSHHDPLNYGYTF,TGTGCCAGCAGCCACCACGACCCCCTCAACTATGGCTACACCTTC
.,.,TRBJ1-2,TRBV6-5,14,CASNPTRNPGGYTF,TGTGCCAGCAATCCAACCAGGAACCCAGGTGGCTACACCTTC
.,.,TRBJ2-4,TRBV13,15,CASSRGDGAKNIQYF,TGTGCCAGCAGCCGGGGAGATGGAGCCAAAAACATTCAGTACTTC
.,.,TRBJ2-1,TRBV28,14,CASSSRGVRNEQFF,TGTGCCAGCAGTTCGAGGGGGGTACGCAATGAGCAGTTCTTC
.,few,TRBJ2-3,TRBV28,18,CASSLMGYDRGGADTQYF,TGTGCCAGCAGTTTAATGGGGTATGACCGGGGAGGCGCAGATACGCAGTATTTT
.,.,TRBJ1-4,TRBV28,16,CASSERGAVTNEKLFF,TGTGCCAGCAGTGAACGGGGGGCAGTCACTAATGAAAAACTGTTTTTT
TRBD2,.,TRBJ2-1,TRBV29-1,17,CSVVGLAGEEDLNEQFF,TGCAGCGTTGTGGGACTAGCGGGGGAAGAAGACCTCAATGAGCAGTTCTTC
.,.,TRBJ1-5,TRBV6-6,16,CASSYPGGYSNQPQHF,TGTGCCAGCAGTTACCCCGGGGGGTATAGCAATCAGCCCCAGCATTTT
TRBD2,.,TRBJ2-1,TRBV10-1,19,CASSEVRAGVSWSYNEQFF,TGCGCCAGCAGTGAAGTACGAGCGGGAGTGAGTTGGTCCTACAATGAGCAGTTCTTC
.,.,TRBJ2-5,TRBV5-1,12,CASSEELETQYF,TGCGCCAGCAGCGAGGAGTTAGAGACCCAGTACTTC
.,.,TRBJ2-5,TRBV29-1,10,CSSRGKTQYF,TGCAGCTCCCGCGGGAAGACCCAGTACTTC
.,.,TRBJ1-4,TRBV5-1,16,CASSLVGQLGNEKLFF,TGCGCCAGCAGCTTGGTGGGCCAGCTTGGTAATGAAAAACTGTTTTTT
TRBD1,.,TRBJ2-7,TRBV10-2,15,CASSSSGTGVYEQYF,TGCGCCAGCAGTTCCTCCGGGACAGGCGTCTACGAGCAGTACTTC
TRBD2,.,TRBJ2-1,TRBV9,15,CASSSWRDYINEQFF,TGTGCCAGCAGCTCTTGGAGGGACTACATCAATGAGCAGTTCTTC
.,.,TRBJ1-2,TRBV9,16,CASSPRLGRGNYGYTF,TGTGCCAGCAGCCCTCGCCTGGGCAGGGGAAACTATGGCTACACCTTC
.,.,TRBJ2-7,TRBV4-3,14,CASSQVAGSYEQYF,TGCGCCAGCAGCCAAGTGGCGGGCTCCTACGAGCAGTACTTC
.,.,TRBJ1-5,TRBV19,16,CASWGWAQESNQPQHF,TGTGCCAGTTGGGGATGGGCCCAGGAGAGCAATCAGCCCCAGCATTTT
TRBD1,.,TRBJ2-1,TRBV7-9,16,CASSSRTGPTYNEQFF,TGTGCCAGCAGTTCCCGGACAGGCCCCACCTACAATGAGCAGTTCTTC
TRBD2,.,TRBJ2-1,TRBV4-3,16,CASSQDRGLAGDEQFF,TGCGCCAGCAGCCAAGATCGGGGACTAGCGGGAGATGAGCAGTTCTTC
.,.,TRBJ2-7,TRBV11-1,16,CASSYPARESSYEQYF,TGTGCCAGCAGTTACCCAGCGAGAGAAAGCTCCTACGAGCAGTACTTC
.,.,TRBJ2-5,TRBV28,16,CASSSRGFPGKETQYF,TGTGCCAGCAGCTCTAGGGGGTTTCCGGGTAAAGAGACCCAGTACTTC
TRBD2,.,TRBJ2-3,TRBV7-6,15,CASSLAGGPIDTQYF,TGTGCCAGCTCGCTAGCGGGAGGGCCTATAGATACGCAGTATTTT
.,once,TRBJ2-1,TRBV10-2,16,CASSETKKGSYNEQFF,TGCGCCAGCAGTGAGACCAAAAAAGGATCATACAATGAGCAGTTCTTC
.,.,TRBJ1-6,TRBV2,15,CASSWTANGDSPLHF,TGTGCCAGCAGTTGGACGGCCAACGGGGATTCACCCCTCCACTTT
TRBD1,.,TRBJ1-2,TRBV28,14,CASTRQGTNYGYTF,TGTGCCAGCACCCGACAGGGGACTAACTATGGCTACACCTTC
TRBD1,.,TRBJ2-5,TRBV28,16,CASRTPGQIFEETQYF,TGTGCCAGCAGAACCCCGGGACAGATTTTTGAAGAGACCCAGTACTTC
.,.,TRBJ1-2,TRBV1,14,CTSSQDIDTDGYTF,TGCACCAGCAGCCAAGATATCGACACGGACGGCTACACCTTC
.,.,TRBJ1-1,TRBV28,19,CASSLRQGRVKAWHTEAFF,TGTGCCAGCAGTTTACGGCAGGGGAGGGTTAAGGCCTGGCACACTGAAGCTTTCTTT
.,.,TRBJ1-1,TRBV5-1,20,CASSSFRDTRRSSMNTEAFF,TGCGCCAGCAGCTCTTTCCGGGACACCCGGAGATCCTCAATGAACACTGAAGCTTTCTTT
.,.,TRBJ2-7,TRBV6-6,14,CASSYSGAFYEQYF,TGTGCCAGCAGTTATTCAGGGGCGTTCTACGAGCAGTACTTC
.,.,TRBJ2-7,TRBV11-2,14,CASTLGGVPYEQYF,TGTGCCAGCACCTTAGGTGGGGTTCCTTACGAGCAGTACTTC
TRBD2,few,TRBJ2-1,TRBV7-8,18,CASSLAPFGAGAYNEQFF,TGTGCCAGCAGCTTAGCCCCTTTTGGGGCGGGGGCCTACAATGAGCAGTTCTTC
.,.,TRBJ2-2,TRBV7-9,15,CASSSGETGTGELFF,TGTGCCAGCAGCTCCGGGGAGACTGGGACCGGGGAGCTGTTTTTT
TRBD2,.,TRBJ2-7,TRBV6-6,12,CASHAGGYEQYF,TGTGCCAGCCATGCGGGAGGGTACGAGCAGTACTTC
TRBD1,.,TRBJ2-7,TRBV7-9,15,CASITVGQGVPEQYF,TGTGCCAGCATCACAGTAGGACAGGGGGTTCCCGAGCAGTACTTC
.,.,TRBJ2-1,TRBV10-3,13,CAICRDPDNEQFF,TGTGCCATCTGTCGGGACCCTGACAATGAGCAGTTCTTC
.,.,TRBJ1-1,TRBV7-8,13,CATRQNRNTEAFF,TGTGCTACCAGGCAGAATAGGAACACTGAAGCTTTCTTT
.,once,TRBJ2-1,TRBV5-8,17,CASSGTRWMSSYNEQFF,TGTGCCAGCAGCGGAACCCGCTGGATGAGCTCCTACAATGAGCAGTTCTTC
.,.,TRBJ1-4,TRBV28,16,CASSLMAPEVREKLFF,TGTGCCAGCAGTTTGATGGCCCCGGAAGTGCGTGAAAAACTGTTTTTT
.,.,TRBJ2-2,TRBV6-5,14,CASSYYRATGELFF,TGTGCCAGCAGTTACTACAGGGCCACCGGGGAGCTGTTTTTT
TRBD1,.,TRBJ2-2,TRBV15,16,CATSRPTGVHTGELFF,TGTGCCACCAGCAGACCGACAGGGGTCCACACCGGGGAGCTGTTTTTT
.,.,TRBJ2-7,TRBV5-6,13,CASSLGVGSEQYF,TGTGCCAGCAGCTTGGGTGTGGGGTCTGAGCAGTACTTC
TRBD1,.,TRBJ1-2,TRBV4-3,17,CASSQDRLGQGVLGYTF,TGCGCCAGCAGCCAAGATCGCCTGGGACAGGGAGTTCTTGGCTACACCTTC
.,once,TRBJ2-7,TRBV19,17,CASSISHLGISDYEQYF,TGTGCCAGTAGTATCTCCCACCTAGGGATCTCAGACTACGAGCAGTACTTC
TRBD2,.,TRBJ2-7,TRBV11-2,15,CASSYPGGNSYEQYF,TGTGCCAGCAGCTACCCCGGGGGGAATTCCTACGAGCAGTACTTC
.,.,TRBJ2-5,TRBV6-5,13,CASSYSTLETQYF,TGTGCCAGCAGTTATTCCACTCTAGAGACCCAGTACTTC